The T cell receptor beta chain under discussion was sequenced for a study of shared clonotypes between healthy human individuals. TCRdb keeps only in-frame clones here, not all; method: immunoSEQ multiplex PCR. The sample consists of approximately 640,000 clones, roughly 78% of them appearing once. A CD45RA+ naive subset and a CD45RA-negative memory subset were split from CD4+ cells. The specimen was memory CD4+ T cells sorted from blood. As for subset: CD45RA-negative fraction. This TCR came from a woman between 25 and 40 years old in good health.

CDR3 residues: CASSLGPDRTYEQYF. CDR3 in DNA: TGTGCCAGCAGCTTAGGTCCCGACAGAACCTACGAGCAGTACTTC. The chain employs TRBV7-9 and TRBJ2-7; the D gene is possibly TRBD1 (5 bases). This CDR3 spans 15 amino acids. CDR1 is SEHNR, CDR2 FQNEAQ, per germline (reference sequence). Trimming cost V 1 base and J 2 bases, with 12 bases left between them.